This is a list of T cell receptor beta chains from one sample in a study of response to subunit inactivated influenza vaccine. TCRdb ran MiXCR on the RT-PCR reads and lists one entry per CDR3 protein. The top ten clones hold 1.5% to 2% of a sample with hundreds of thousands of distinct CDR3 sequences, roughly 23% of them seen once. Specimen: CD4+ T cells sorted from PBMCs, collected roughly 5 days after vaccination. The receptors stem from a man aged 45 to 65 who received an inactivated influenza vaccine. The CDR3 runs from the conserved cysteine through the conserved F or W. A D gene is named only where the DNA matches it firmly. Clone size is not always given. Where it is, it says once, few, many or a class for expanded clones.

D gene,V gene,clone size,J gene,CDR3 DNA,CDR3 protein
-,TRBV20-1,many,TRBJ1-3,TGCAGTGCCTCATACGGACCCTCTGGAAACACCATATATTTT,CSASYGPSGNTIYF
TRBD1,TRBV12-3/TRBV12-4,-,TRBJ2-7,TGTGCCAGCGCCGGACAGGAGTCCTACGAGCAGTACTTC,CASAGQESYEQYF
-,TRBV14,many,TRBJ2-3,TGTGCCAGCAGCCAAGATCGGGCAGATACGCAGTATTTT,CASSQDRADTQYF
TRBD1,TRBV20-1,-,TRBJ1-2,TGCAGTGCTAGACTTACGGGGACAGGCCGACCTAGTGGCTACACCTTC,CSARLTGTGRPSGYTF
-,TRBV5-1,-,TRBJ2-3,TGCGCCAGCAGCATACGCCCCGAGGTCGCAGATACGCAGTATTTT,CASSIRPEVADTQYF
-,TRBV24-1,-,TRBJ2-1,TGTGCCACCAGTGTCAACGGGGGTAGCTCCTACAATGAGCAGTTCTTC,CATSVNGGSSYNEQFF
TRBD1,TRBV20-1,few,TRBJ1-2,TGCAGTGCTCCCCCAGGACAGGGGTTGTGGGGCTACACCTTC,CSAPPGQGLWGYTF
-,TRBV4-2,few,TRBJ1-6,TGTGCCAGCAGCCAGGACTTCCGGGACAATTATTCACCCCTCCACTTT,CASSQDFRDNYSPLHF
-,TRBV3-1,-,TRBJ1-1,TGTGCCAGCAGCCCCCTAGCAGGCGTGAACACTGAAGCTTTCTTT,CASSPLAGVNTEAFF
-,TRBV3-1,few,TRBJ2-3,TGTGCCAGCAGCCAACCGTCAGGCGATACGCAGTATTTT,CASSQPSGDTQYF
-,TRBV11-3,-,TRBJ2-3,TGTGCCAGCAGCCCAGCCGGGACTGCCTCCACAGATACGCAGTATTTT,CASSPAGTASTDTQYF
-,TRBV6-2/TRBV6-3,-,TRBJ2-5,TGTGCCAGCAGTTACGCTGCAGGACATCATCAAGAGACCCAGTACTTC,CASSYAAGHHQETQYF
-,TRBV7-9,few,TRBJ2-1,TGTGCCAGCAGCTCAACAGGGATTTCGAACAATGAGCAGTTCTTC,CASSSTGISNNEQFF
TRBD2,TRBV20-1,few,TRBJ2-7,TGCAGTGCTAGAGATCTACCCGGTATAGCGGGGGAAAGCTCCTACGAGCAGTACTTC,CSARDLPGIAGESSYEQYF
TRBD2,TRBV19,once,TRBJ2-1,TGTGCCAGTAGTAGGACTAGCTTATCGGAGCAGTTCTTC,CASSRTSLSEQFF
-,TRBV20-1,few,TRBJ2-5,TGCAGTGCTAGACCCTACAGGTATATCCTCCAAGAGACCCAGTACTTC,CSARPYRYILQETQYF
TRBD1,TRBV29-1,few,TRBJ1-2,TGCAGCGTTAGGGGGCCCGATGGGGGCTACACCTTC,CSVRGPDGGYTF
-,TRBV3-1,few,TRBJ1-2,TGTGCCAGCAGCCCCACAGGGATGGCCTATGGCTACACCTTC,CASSPTGMAYGYTF
-,TRBV4-2,-,TRBJ1-3,TGTGCCAGCAGCCAAAGTCTCAGCGACTCTGGAAACACCATATATTTT,CASSQSLSDSGNTIYF
-,TRBV6-2/TRBV6-3,-,TRBJ2-7,TGTGCCAGCAGCTCCGGGACGCCCGGCTCCTACGAGCAGTACTTC,CASSSGTPGSYEQYF
TRBD2,TRBV27,-,TRBJ2-1,TGTGCCAGCAGTTCGCCAACCGGGACTAGCGGGGGGCGCCTTAGCTCCTACAATGAGCAGTTCTTC,CASSSPTGTSGGRLSSYNEQFF
-,TRBV2,-,TRBJ1-1,TGTGCCAGCAGGAGGCAGACGAACACTGAAGCTTTCTTT,CASRRQTNTEAFF
TRBD2,TRBV7-8,-,TRBJ2-1,TGTGCCAGCAGCTTACAGGACGCGGGAGGCGATAAGCAGTTCTTC,CASSLQDAGGDKQFF